The clone carrying this T cell receptor beta chain was counted a single time. This sample stems from a study of blood T cell repertoires in COVID-19. Study context: The United States, Italy and Spain supplied acute and convalescent COVID-19 samples. T cells, B-cell-depleted T cells, or PBMCs provided the cDNA or gDNA that served as material.

Original analysis: Nucleated cell counts were estimated from reference gene primer amplification. Assay used: immunoSEQ multiplex PCR; TCRdb lists only in-frame clones, some missing. V, J and clone size derive from that table, while D and trimming were established from the DNA sequence. The sample records around 270,000 clones, approximately 80% being singletons. Germline V gives CDR1 SGHTA, CDR2 FQGNSA. V was clipped by 0 bases and J by 3 bases; unmatched bases: 5. There are 17 residues in the CDR3. Input material: peripheral blood. The rearrangement uses TRBV7-2 and TRBJ2-3; 11 bases agree with TRBD2. The sequence derives from a man between 60 and 70 years old with acute or convalescent COVID-19. In nucleotides, the CDR3 is TGTGCCAGCAGCTTAGCTAGCGGGAGGGGTGGGACAGATACGCAGTATTTT. Translated, it gives CASSLASGRGGTDTQYF.